This T cell receptor (beta chain) came from a study of blood T cells in healthy people across ages. This clonotype was seen a single time. Antigen specificity is unknown. A second PCR of about 6 to 12 cycles used a sample-barcoded 5' primer and a J-beta primer mix. TCRdb recomputed calls from the 5' RACE reads with MiXCR, one row per CDR3 protein. Among about 800,000 distinct CDR3 sequences listed, roughly 60% were seen once. Study-wide results and caveats: Estimates of diversity drawn from one million T cells were considered underestimates.

Total RNA, at least 5 micrograms per sample, came from PBMCs. This receptor was identified in a man between 25 and 39 years old in good health. The sequenced material came from blood.

The CDR3 loop is CASSLMWGGTSGRNEQFF. The CDR3 DNA reads as TGTGCCAGCAGCTTAATGTGGGGTGGGACTAGCGGCAGGAATGAGCAGTTCTTC. The V gene is TRBV7-3, the J gene TRBJ2-1; 11 bases are shared with TRBD2. The V gene's germline CDR1 is SGHTA and CDR2 FQGTGA. There are 18 residues in the CDR3. V lost 1 base and J lost 7; bases outside the gene matches: 12. Based on the CDR3 plus reference TRBV7-3 and TRBJ2-1, the full variable domain is GAGVSQTPSNKVTEKGKYVELRCDPISGHTALYWYRQSLGQGPEFLIYFQGTGAADDSGLPNDRFFAVRPEGSVSTLKIQRTERGDSAVYLCASSLMWGGTSGRNEQFFGPGTRLTVL.